The T cell receptor beta chain under discussion was sequenced for a study of T cell repertoires in cytomegalovirus infection. MiXCR, run by TCRdb on the reads, gives a single entry per CDR3 protein. The data contain roughly 720,000 distinct CDR3 sequences, under 40% of them seen just once; the ten biggest clones take up 2.5% to 3.5%. The CDR3 is 18 amino acids. CDR1 and CDR2 from the germline V gene are SGHRS and YFSETQ. Trimming cost V 1 base and J 1 base, with 18 bases left between them. The rearrangement links TRBV5-1 to TRBJ2-1, with a weak D call TRBD2 (6 bases). Input material: PBMCs. This TCR came from a human donor in good health (CMV status not recorded). Some clones in this sample may be carry-over from other donors' samples. CDR3 residues: CASSLSLRGAGSYNEQFF. CDR3 DNA: TGCGCCAGCAGCTTGTCACTAAGAGGGGCGGGATCCTACAATGAGCAGTTCTTC.